This T cell receptor (beta chain) was retrieved from a study of T cells in women clearing cervical HPV infection. Regarding the study as a whole: TRBV6-7 abundance was lower in cases than controls (0.11% versus 0.16%).

Average input was about 1.2 ug genomic DNA for immunoSEQ TCR beta CDR3 amplification. Sequencing used immunoSEQ multiplex PCR; TCRdb keeps in-frame clones, though not all of them. The sample includes around 28,000 clones. The V segment lost 2 bases and the J segment 5 bases; nucleotides outside the gene matches: 10. Germline V gene lookup returns CDR1 MGHRA and CDR2 YSYEKL. The CDR3 has 16 amino acids. Concerning this clone itself: Antigen specificity is unknown. Coverage ceases 3 residues before the CDR3 finishes, and the germline J gene fills in the end.

V usage is TRBV4-1 and J usage is TRBJ2-3, with 7 bases matching TRBD1. Sequenced: blood buffy coat. The TCR was taken from a woman aged 18 to 75 with a cervical HPV16 infection that either progressed to CIN3+ or cleared (not recorded which). CDR3 in amino acids: CASSQIWTGKIDTQYF. Incomplete CDR3 DNA: TGCGCCAGCAGCCAAATCTGGACAGGTAAAATAGATACG.